This T cell receptor beta chain appears in the sequencing data of a study of CD8+CD57+ T cells in acquired aplastic anemia. Study in general: Mean yield of DNA from sorted CD4+ and CD8+ cells was 3.2 ug. Healthy donor CD4+ samples were sequenced to a depth that averaged approximately 9.9 million reads.

Per germline, CDR1 SGHDT and CDR2 YYEEEE. Trimming at V came to 2 bases and at J to 4 bases, leaving 6 bases not matched to a gene. CDR3 size: 16 residues. Details on this clonotype: What it binds is not known.

Broader study findings: In common between the patients and the controls were some 29 CD8+ CDR3 sequences.

Genomic DNA served as template for TCR beta VDJ and CDR3 profiling. One entry per CDR3 protein results from TCRdb running MiXCR on the reads. The table lists fewer than 150,000 distinct CDR3 sequences, 48% of them singletons. Sample: sorted CD4+, CD8+, or CD8+CD57+ T cells (not recorded which) from PBMCs. The TCR originated in a human donor in good health, serving as a control. The chain recombines TRBV5-6 with TRBJ2-7; 13 bases are shared with TRBD2. This CDR3 is CASSFRTSGGMYEQYF. The CDR3 DNA reads as TGTGCCAGCAGCTTTAGGACTAGCGGGGGTATGTACGAGCAGTACTTC.